This T cell receptor beta chain was documented in a study of T-cell reconstitution after alpha-beta-depleted transplantation in children. Whole-study results and caveats: In some patients, recipient T cells and intrathymic progenitors surviving conditioning explained high day-60 diversity. T-cell numbers and diversity, one year after transplant, stemmed largely from T cells that were newly produced. Roughly two months post-transplant, alpha-beta T cells reportedly originated from several hundred graft clones that had expanded.

Germline V lookup: CDR1 SGDLS, CDR2 YYNGEE. The V and J ends lost 4 bases and 6 bases respectively, with 9 bases between them. CDR3 length: 12 amino acids. Preparation of the TCRbeta library was carried out with unique molecular identifiers. TCRdb recomputed calls from the PCR reads with MiXCR, one row per CDR3 protein. The sample has fewer than 250,000 distinct CDR3 sequences; around a sixth are singletons. Note on this clonotype: Its antigen is undetermined.

The TCR originated in a male patient between 2 and 10 years old who had a stem cell transplant for acute lymphoblastic leukemia, so the T cells may come from the graft donor. The chain employs TRBV9 and TRBJ2-3; D unclear. Sequenced here: PBMCs, mostly from graft donor cells, sampled 360 days after TCRalphabeta/CD19-depleted stem cell transplant. The CDR3, as DNA: TGTGCCAGCAGCCCATCCTGGGATACGCAGTATTTT. Translated: CASSPSWDTQYF.